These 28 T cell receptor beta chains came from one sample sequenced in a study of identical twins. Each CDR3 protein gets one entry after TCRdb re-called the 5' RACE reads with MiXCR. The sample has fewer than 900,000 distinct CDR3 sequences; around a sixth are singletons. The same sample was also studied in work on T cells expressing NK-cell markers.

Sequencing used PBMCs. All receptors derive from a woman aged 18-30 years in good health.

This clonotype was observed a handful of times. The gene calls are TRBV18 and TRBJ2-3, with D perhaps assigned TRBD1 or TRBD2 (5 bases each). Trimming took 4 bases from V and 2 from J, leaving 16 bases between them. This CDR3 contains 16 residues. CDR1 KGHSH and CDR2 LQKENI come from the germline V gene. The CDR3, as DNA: TGTGCCAGCTCACTCCAGGGACGGACCTTCACAGATACGCAGTATTTT. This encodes CASSLQGRTFTDTQYF. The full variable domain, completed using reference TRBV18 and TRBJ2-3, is NAGVMQNPRHLVRRRGQEARLRCSPMKGHSHVYWYRQLPEEGLKFMVYLQKENIIDESGMPKERFSAEFPKEGPSILRIQQVVRGDSAAYFCASSLQGRTFTDTQYFGPGTRLTVL.

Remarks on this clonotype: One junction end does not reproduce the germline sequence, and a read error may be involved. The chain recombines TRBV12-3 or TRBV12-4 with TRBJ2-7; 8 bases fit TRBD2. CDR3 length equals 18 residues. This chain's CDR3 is CAISLARAGGSPDKEQYF. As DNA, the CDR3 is TGTGCCATCAGTTTAGCGCGGGCGGGGGGCTCCCCCGACAAAGAGCAGTACTTC.

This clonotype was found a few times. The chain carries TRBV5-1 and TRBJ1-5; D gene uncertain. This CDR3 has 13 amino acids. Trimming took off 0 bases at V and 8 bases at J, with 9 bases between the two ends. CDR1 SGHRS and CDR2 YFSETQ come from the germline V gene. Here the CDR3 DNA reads TGCGCCAGCAGCTTGGGCCCAAGGGAGCCCCAGCATTTT. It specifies CASSLGPREPQHF.

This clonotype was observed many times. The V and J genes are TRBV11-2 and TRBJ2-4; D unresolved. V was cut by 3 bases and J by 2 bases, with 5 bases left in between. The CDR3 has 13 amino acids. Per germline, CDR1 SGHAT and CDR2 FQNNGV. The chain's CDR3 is CASSFGPKNIQYF. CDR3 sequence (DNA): TGTGCCAGCAGCTTCGGGCCCAAAAACATTCAGTACTTC.

The CDR3 nucleotides read TGTGCCATCAGTGAGACAGGGGGGGGCACAGATACGCAGTATTTT. Translation: CAISETGGGTDTQYF. The chain carries TRBV10-3 and TRBJ2-3, with TRBD1 as a possible D gene (8 bases). The length of the CDR3 is 15 residues. V lost 2 bases to trimming and J lost 1 base, with 10 bases between them. Germline V gives CDR1 ENHRY, CDR2 SYGVKD.

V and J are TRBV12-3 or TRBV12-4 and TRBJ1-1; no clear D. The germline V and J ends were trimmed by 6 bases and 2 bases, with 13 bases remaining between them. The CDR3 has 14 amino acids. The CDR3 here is CASSPQPANTEAFF. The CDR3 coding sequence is TGTGCCAGCAGCCCACAGCCTGCCAACACTGAAGCTTTCTTT.

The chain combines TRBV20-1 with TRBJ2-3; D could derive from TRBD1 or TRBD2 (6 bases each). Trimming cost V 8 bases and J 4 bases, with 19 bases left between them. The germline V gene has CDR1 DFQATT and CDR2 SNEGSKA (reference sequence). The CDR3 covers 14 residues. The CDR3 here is CSTLGGSTSDTQYF. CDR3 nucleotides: TGCAGTACCCTAGGGGGGAGCACGTCAGATACGCAGTATTTT.

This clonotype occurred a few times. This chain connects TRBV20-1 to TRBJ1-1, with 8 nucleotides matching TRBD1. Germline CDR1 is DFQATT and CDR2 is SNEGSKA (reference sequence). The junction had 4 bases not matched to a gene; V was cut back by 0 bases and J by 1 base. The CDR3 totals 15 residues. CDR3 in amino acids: CSARDLGQENTEAFF. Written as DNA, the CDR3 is TGCAGTGCTAGAGACCTGGGACAGGAGAACACTGAAGCTTTCTTT.

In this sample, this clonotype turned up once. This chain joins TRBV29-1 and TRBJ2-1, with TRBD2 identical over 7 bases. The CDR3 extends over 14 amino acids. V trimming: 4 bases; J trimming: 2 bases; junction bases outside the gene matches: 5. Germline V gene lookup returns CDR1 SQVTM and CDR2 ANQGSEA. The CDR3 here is CSVGSGNAYNEQFF. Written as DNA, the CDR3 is TGCAGCGTTGGAAGCGGGAACGCCTACAATGAGCAGTTCTTC.

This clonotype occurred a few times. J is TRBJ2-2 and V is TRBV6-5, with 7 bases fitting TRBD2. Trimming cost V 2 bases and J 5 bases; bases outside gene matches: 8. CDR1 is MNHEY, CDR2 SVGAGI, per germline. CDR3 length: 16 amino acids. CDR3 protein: CASSYPGTTGTGELFF. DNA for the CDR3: TGTGCCAGCAGTTACCCAGGGACTACAGGAACCGGGGAGCTGTTTTTT.

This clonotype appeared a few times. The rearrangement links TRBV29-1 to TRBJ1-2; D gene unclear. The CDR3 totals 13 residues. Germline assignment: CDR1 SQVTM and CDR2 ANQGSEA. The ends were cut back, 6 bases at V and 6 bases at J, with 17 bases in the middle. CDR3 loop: CSVRFMGYDGYTF. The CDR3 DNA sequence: TGCAGCGTGAGATTTATGGGTTACGATGGCTACACCTTC.

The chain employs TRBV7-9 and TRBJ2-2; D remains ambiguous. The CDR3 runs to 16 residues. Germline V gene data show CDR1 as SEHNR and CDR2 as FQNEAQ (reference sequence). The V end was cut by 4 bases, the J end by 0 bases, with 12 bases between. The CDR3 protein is CASSSPGGTNTGELFF. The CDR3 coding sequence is TGTGCCAGCAGCTCCCCCGGCGGAACGAACACCGGGGAGCTGTTTTTT.

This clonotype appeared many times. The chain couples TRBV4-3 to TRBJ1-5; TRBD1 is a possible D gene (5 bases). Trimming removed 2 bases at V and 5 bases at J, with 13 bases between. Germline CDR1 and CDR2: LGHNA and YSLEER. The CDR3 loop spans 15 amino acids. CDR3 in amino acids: CASSQNAGGDQPQHF. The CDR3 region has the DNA TGCGCCAGCAGCCAAAATGCGGGGGGGGATCAGCCCCAGCATTTT.

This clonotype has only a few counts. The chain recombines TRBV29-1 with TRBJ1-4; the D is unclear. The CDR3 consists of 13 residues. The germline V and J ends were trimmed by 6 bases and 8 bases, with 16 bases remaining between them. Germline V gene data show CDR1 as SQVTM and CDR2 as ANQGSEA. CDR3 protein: CSVIGRTREKLFF. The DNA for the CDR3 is TGCAGCGTGATTGGCAGAACCAGGGAAAAACTGTTTTTT.

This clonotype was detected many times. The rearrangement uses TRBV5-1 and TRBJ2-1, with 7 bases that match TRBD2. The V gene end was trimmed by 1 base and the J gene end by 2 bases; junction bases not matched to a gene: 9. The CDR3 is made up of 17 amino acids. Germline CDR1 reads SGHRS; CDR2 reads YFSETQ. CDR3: CASSLLGAGETYNEQFF. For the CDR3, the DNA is TGCGCCAGCAGCTTGCTCGGGGCGGGAGAAACCTACAATGAGCAGTTCTTC.

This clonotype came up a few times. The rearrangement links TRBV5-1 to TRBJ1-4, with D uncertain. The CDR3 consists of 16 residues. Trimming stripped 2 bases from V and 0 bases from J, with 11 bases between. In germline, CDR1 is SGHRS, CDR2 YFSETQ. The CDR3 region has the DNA TGCGCCAGCAGCTTAGGAAGAACCGCAACTAATGAAAAACTGTTTTTT. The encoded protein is CASSLGRTATNEKLFF.

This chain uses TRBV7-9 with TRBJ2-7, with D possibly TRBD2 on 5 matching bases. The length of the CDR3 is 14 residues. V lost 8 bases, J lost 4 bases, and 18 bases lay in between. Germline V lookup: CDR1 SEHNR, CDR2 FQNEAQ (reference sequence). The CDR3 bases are TGTGCCAGCGATCGGGGAGCGGAAAGATACGAGCAGTACTTC. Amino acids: CASDRGAERYEQYF.

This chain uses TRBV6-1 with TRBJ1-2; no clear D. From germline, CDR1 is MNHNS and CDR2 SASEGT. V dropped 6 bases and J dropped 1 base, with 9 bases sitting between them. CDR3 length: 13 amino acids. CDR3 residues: CASRDLFNYGYTF. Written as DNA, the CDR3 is TGTGCCAGCAGGGACCTATTTAACTATGGCTACACCTTC.

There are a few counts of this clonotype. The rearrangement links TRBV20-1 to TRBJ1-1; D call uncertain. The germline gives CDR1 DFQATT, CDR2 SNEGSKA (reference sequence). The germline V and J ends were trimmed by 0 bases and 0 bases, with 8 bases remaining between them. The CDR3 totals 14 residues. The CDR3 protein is CSARDPTMNTEAFF. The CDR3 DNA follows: TGCAGTGCTAGAGATCCAACGATGAACACTGAAGCTTTCTTT.

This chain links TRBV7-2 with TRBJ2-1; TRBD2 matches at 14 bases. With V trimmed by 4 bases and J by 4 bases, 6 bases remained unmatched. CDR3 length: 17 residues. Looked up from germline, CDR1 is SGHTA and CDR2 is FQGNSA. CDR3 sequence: CASSYNRLAGGYNEQFF. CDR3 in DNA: TGTGCCAGCAGCTATAACCGACTAGCGGGAGGGTACAATGAGCAGTTCTTC. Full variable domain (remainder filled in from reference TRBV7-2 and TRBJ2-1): GAGVSQSPSNKVTEKGKDVELRCDPISGHTALYWYRQSLGQGLEFLIYFQGNSAPDKSGLPSDRFSAERTGGSVSTLTIQRTQQEDSAVYLCASSYNRLAGGYNEQFFGPGTRLTVL.

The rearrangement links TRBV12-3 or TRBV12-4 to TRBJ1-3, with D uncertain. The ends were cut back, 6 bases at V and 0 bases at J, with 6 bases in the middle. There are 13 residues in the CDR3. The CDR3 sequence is CASRRPSGNTIYF. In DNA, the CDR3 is TGTGCCAGCAGGCGGCCCTCTGGAAACACCATATATTTT.

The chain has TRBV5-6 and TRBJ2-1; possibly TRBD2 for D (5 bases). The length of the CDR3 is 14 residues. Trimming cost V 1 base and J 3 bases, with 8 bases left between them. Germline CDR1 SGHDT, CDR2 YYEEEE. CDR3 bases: TGTGCCAGCAGCTTGTACGGGAACTACAATGAGCAGTTCTTC. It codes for CASSLYGNYNEQFF.

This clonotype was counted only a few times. The CDR3 reads CAWSEGDDQPQHF. The CDR3 nucleotides are TGTGCCTGGAGTGAAGGGGACGATCAGCCCCAGCATTTT. V and J are TRBV30 and TRBJ1-5; a possible D gene is TRBD1 (5 bases). Germline CDR1 and CDR2: GTSNPN and SVGIG (reference sequence). V lost 1 base to trimming and J lost 5 bases, with 9 bases between them. The CDR3 runs 13 residues.

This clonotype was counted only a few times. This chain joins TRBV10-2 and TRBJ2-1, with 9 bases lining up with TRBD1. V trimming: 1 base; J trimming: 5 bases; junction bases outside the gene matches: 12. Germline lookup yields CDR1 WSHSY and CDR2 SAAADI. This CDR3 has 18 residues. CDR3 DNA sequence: TGCGCCAGCAGTGAGTGGGCTCCGGGGACAGGGCGGCACAATGAGCAGTTCTTC. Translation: CASSEWAPGTGRHNEQFF.

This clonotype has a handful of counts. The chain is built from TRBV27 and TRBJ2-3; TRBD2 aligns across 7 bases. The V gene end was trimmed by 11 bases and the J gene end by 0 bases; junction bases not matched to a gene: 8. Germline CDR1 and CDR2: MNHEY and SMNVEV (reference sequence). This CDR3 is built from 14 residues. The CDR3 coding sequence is TGTGCCGTCCTAAGCGGGACTAGCACAGATACGCAGTATTTT. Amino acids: CAVLSGTSTDTQYF.

The DNA for the CDR3 is TGTGCCTGGAGGCGAGATACCGGGGAGCTGTTTTTT. Translated: CAWRRDTGELFF. The V gene is TRBV30, the J gene TRBJ2-2, with D uncertain. There are 12 residues in the CDR3. Germline V gene data show CDR1 as GTSNPN and CDR2 as SVGIG (reference sequence). Trimming removed 3 bases from V and 5 bases from J, with 7 bases in between.

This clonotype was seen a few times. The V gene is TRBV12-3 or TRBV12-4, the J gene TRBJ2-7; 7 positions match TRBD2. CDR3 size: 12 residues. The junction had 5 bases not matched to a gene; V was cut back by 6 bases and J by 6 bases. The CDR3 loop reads CASSKTSPEQYF. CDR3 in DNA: TGTGCCAGCAGCAAGACTAGCCCCGAGCAGTACTTC.

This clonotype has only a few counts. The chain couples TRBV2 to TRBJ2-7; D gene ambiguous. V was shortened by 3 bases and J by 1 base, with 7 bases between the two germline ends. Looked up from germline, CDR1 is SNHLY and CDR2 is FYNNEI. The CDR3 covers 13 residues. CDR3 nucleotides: TGTGCCAGCAGTGATCTCGTGTCCTACGAGCAGTACTTC. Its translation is CASSDLVSYEQYF.